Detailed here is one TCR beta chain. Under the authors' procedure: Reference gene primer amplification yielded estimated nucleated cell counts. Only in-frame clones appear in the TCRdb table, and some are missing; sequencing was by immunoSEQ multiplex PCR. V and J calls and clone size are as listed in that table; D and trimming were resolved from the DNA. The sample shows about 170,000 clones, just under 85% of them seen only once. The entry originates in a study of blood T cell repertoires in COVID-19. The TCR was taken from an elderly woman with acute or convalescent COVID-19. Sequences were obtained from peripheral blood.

The CDR3 DNA reads TGTGCCAGCAGTGAACAACTAGCGGTGAACTCCTACGAGCAGTACTTC. This translates into CASSEQLAVNSYEQYF. The chain carries TRBV2 and TRBJ2-7; TRBD2 agrees at 8 bases. CDR1 and CDR2 from the germline V gene are SNHLY and FYNNEI. CDR3 size: 16 residues. Losses at the gene ends were 2 bases for V and 0 bases for J; bases not matched to a gene: 6.